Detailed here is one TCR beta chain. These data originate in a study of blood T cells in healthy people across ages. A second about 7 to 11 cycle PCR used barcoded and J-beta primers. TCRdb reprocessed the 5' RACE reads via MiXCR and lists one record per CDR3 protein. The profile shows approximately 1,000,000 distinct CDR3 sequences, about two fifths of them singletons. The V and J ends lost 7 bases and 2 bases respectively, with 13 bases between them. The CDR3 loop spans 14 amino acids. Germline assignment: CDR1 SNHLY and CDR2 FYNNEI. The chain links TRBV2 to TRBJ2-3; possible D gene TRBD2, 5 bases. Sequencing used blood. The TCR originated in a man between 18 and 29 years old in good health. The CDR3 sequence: CASTGETPTDTQYF. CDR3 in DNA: TGTGCCAGCACCGGGGAAACGCCCACAGATACGCAGTATTTT.